This is a list of T cell receptor beta chains from one sample in a study of graft-versus-host responses after intestinal transplantation. Repertoires were generated with immunoSEQ multiplex PCR, while TCRdb's copy carries only in-frame clones and drops some. The data show about 130,000 clones, around 94% seen once. No antigen has been identified for these receptors. Here the sequenced sample was unstimulated CD4+ T cells sorted from spleen or lymph node cells, taken before intestinal transplant. The receptors here all came from a human donor who received an intestinal transplant. Both conserved end residues are part of each CDR3. The D gene is left open where the match is weak.

>NA|TRBV5-1|TRBJ1-2
CASSQSTPGEGGYTF
>NA|TRBV10-3|TRBJ2-2
CAISESSGELFF
>TRBD1|TRBV4-2|TRBJ2-7
CASSQDWMVGTGWDEQYF
>TRBD1|TRBV4-1|TRBJ2-7
CASSQDLRQGVGEQYF
>TRBD2|TRBV11-3|TRBJ2-3
CASSLGTSSSSTDTQYF
>TRBD1|TRBV18|TRBJ1-3
CASSAPGQGRNTIYF
>NA|TRBV9|TRBJ2-3
CASTRKGGTDTQYF
>NA|TRBV4-2|TRBJ2-3
CASSQTTDRQGDTQYF
>NA|TRBV19|TRBJ1-2
CASSMGEGPGYGYTF
>NA|TRBV6-5|TRBJ1-2
CASSEPGRNGYTF
>NA|TRBV7-6|TRBJ2-5
CASSFRFGGSGETQYF
>TRBD2|TRBV19|TRBJ2-5
CASSGTSQETQYF